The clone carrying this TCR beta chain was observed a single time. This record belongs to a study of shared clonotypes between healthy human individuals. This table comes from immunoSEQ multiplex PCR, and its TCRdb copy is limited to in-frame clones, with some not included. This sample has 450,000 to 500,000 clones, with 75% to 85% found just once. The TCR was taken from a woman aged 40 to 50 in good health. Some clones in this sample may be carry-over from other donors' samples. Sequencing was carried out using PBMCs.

CDR3 nucleotide sequence: TGTGCCAGCAACAGGGGAAACACCGGGGAGCTGTTTTTT. Its protein product is CASNRGNTGELFF. The chain combines TRBV2 with TRBJ2-2, with 7 positions matching TRBD1. Germline trimming cut 7 bases from V and 2 bases from J; bases unmatched to any gene: 1. The CDR3 contains 13 residues. The V gene's germline CDR1 is SNHLY and CDR2 FYNNEI.